This T cell receptor beta chain came from a study of blood T cell repertoires in COVID-19. Someone with COVID-19 had been met by exposed participants within 2 weeks before study entry. Trimming cost V 6 bases and J 0 bases; bases outside gene matches: 18. The CDR3 spans 20 residues. From germline, CDR1 is MDHEN and CDR2 SYDVKM. Profiling relied on immunoSEQ multiplex PCR, and the TCRdb table lists in-frame clones only, not all of them. The sample records approximately 190,000 clones, roughly 84% being singletons. The specimen was PBMCs or T cells enriched from blood (not recorded which). This chain joins TRBV28 and TRBJ2-1; the match to TRBD2 covers 9 bases. The sequence came from a woman in her twenties or thirties who had been exposed to COVID-19. The CDR3 sequence is CASSPGYGQAGGRSYNEQFF. The CDR3 bases are TGTGCCAGCAGCCCCGGGTATGGTCAAGCGGGGGGCCGCTCCTACAATGAGCAGTTCTTC.